One sample yielded the 8 T cell receptor beta chains listed below, sequenced in a study of Ad26.COV2.S vaccination and SARS-CoV-2 variants. Profiled with immunoSEQ multiplex PCR; TCRdb holds only in-frame clones, not every one. This sample has hundreds of thousands of clones, with 70% to 90% found just once. Sample treatment: 15 to 20 received Ad26.COV2.S at low or high dose, single or two shots; a few received placebo; per-sample allocation not given. Samples came from day 63 after the first vaccine or placebo injection. The starting material was peripheral blood, obtained in a trial of Ad26.COV2.S vaccine versus placebo. The receptors here all came from a person between 18 and 59 years old who received the Ad26.COV2.S COVID-19 vaccine or a placebo.

The chain recombines TRBV10-3 with TRBJ2-1; 12 bases match TRBD2. Germline-derived CDR1 and CDR2 are ENHRY and SYGVKD. This CDR3 spans 14 amino acids. The V gene end was trimmed by 10 bases and the J gene end by 5 bases; junction bases not matched to a gene: 6. The DNA for the CDR3 is TGTGCCACCGAGACTAGCGGGAGCCACAATGAGCAGTTCTTC. Translation: CATETSGSHNEQFF.

The chain joins TRBV15 to TRBJ2-5; the D gene could be TRBD1 or TRBD2 (5 bases each). Trimming removed 4 bases at V and 4 bases at J, with 13 bases between. CDR3 length: 14 residues. Germline V gene data show CDR1 as LNHNV and CDR2 as YYDKDF (reference sequence). The CDR3 spells CATSNPRERETQYF. The CDR3 bases are TGTGCCACCAGCAACCCCAGGGAGCGAGAGACCCAGTACTTC.

The chain uses TRBV6-5 and TRBJ2-1; 7 bases are shared with TRBD1. CDR3 length: 13 amino acids. Germline values: CDR1 MNHEY, CDR2 SVGAGI. Trimming took 7 bases from V and 13 from J; bases not matched to a gene: 13. The CDR3 loop reads CASTPNPGQEQFF. In nucleotides, the CDR3 is TGTGCCAGCACCCCCAACCCCGGACAGGAACAGTTCTTC.

The CDR3, as DNA: TGTGCAGCGAAGGGGGGCAATCAGCCCCAGCATTTT. Translating gives CAAKGGNQPQHF. V usage is TRBV21-1 and J usage is TRBJ1-5; TRBD1 is the table's D call, not checked against the DNA. TRBV21-1 is shown as a pseudogene. CDR3 length: 12 amino acids.

V gene TRBV13 combines with J gene TRBJ2-7, with D tentatively TRBD1 (6 bases). Germline CDR1 reads PRHDT; CDR2 reads FYEKMQ (reference sequence). The CDR3 is 15 amino acids. Trimming shortened V by 3 bases and J by 1 base, and 13 bases separated the two germline ends. This chain's CDR3 is CASSLGVRGSYEQYF. The CDR3 DNA is TGTGCCAGCAGCTTGGGCGTGAGGGGGTCCTACGAGCAGTACTTC.

J is TRBJ2-1 and V is TRBV2; possibly TRBD2 for D (5 bases). This CDR3 contains 15 residues. V dropped 4 bases and J dropped 0 bases, with 10 bases sitting between them. Germline values: CDR1 SNHLY, CDR2 FYNNEI. This CDR3 reads CASSGPGTSYNEQFF. CDR3 sequence (DNA): TGTGCCAGCAGTGGACCGGGAACCTCCTACAATGAGCAGTTCTTC.

The genes are TRBV6-5 and TRBJ1-2, with D maybe TRBD1 (5 bases). There are 15 residues in the CDR3. Trimming cost V 7 bases and J 4 bases, with 19 bases left between them. Germline-derived CDR1 and CDR2 are MNHEY and SVGAGI. As DNA, the CDR3 is TGTGCCAGCAAGGGGTGGGGCAGTTTCTTCTATGGCTACACCTTC. Translating gives CASKGWGSFFYGYTF.

The CDR3, as DNA: TGTGCCACCAGCAGAGGTCGGTCAGATACGCAGTATTTT. It codes for CATSRGRSDTQYF. The V call is TRBV15, the J call TRBJ2-3; D is unresolved. Per germline, CDR1 LNHNV and CDR2 YYDKDF (reference sequence). This CDR3 is 13 amino acids long. Trimming stripped 1 base from V and 4 bases from J, with 6 bases between.